This T cell receptor (beta chain) was observed in a study of cytomegalovirus exposure and HLA in healthy donors. Findings of the study overall: While the bulk of TCR sequences proved rare, some public TCRs turned up in many donors. Specific recognition of CMV antigens was confirmed in vitro for a few chains (all CMV-associated). That first-cohort TCR clusters tended to co-occur in the 95 to 150 validation repertoires was found in a later analysis.

Clones were read by immunoSEQ multiplex PCR, and TCRdb kept only the in-frame ones, dropping some. The sample has more than 80,000 clones, less than 90% seen once; the top ten hold 1.5% to 2%. Trimming removed 3 bases at V and 6 bases at J, with 19 bases between. Per germline, CDR1 SGHDT and CDR2 YYEEEE. This CDR3 spans 15 amino acids. About this clone itself: Its antigen is still unknown.

The specimen was PBMCs. This chain joins TRBV5-6 and TRBJ2-7; maybe TRBD1 (5 bases). The clonotype comes from a young woman in good health and CMV-seropositive. CDR3 sequence: CASSSTLSGLGEQYF. In nucleotides, the CDR3 is TGTGCCAGCAGCTCCACCCTCTCAGGGTTAGGCGAGCAGTACTTC.